A selection of T cell receptor beta chains follows, all from one sample in a study of blood T cell repertoires in COVID-19. The method was immunoSEQ multiplex PCR; TCRdb's version includes in-frame clones alone and lacks a portion of them. The data contain some 90,000 clones, roughly 82% of them singletons. Sequenced sample: peripheral blood. These receptors were collected from a man aged 70 or older with active or convalescent COVID-19. Both conserved end residues are part of each CDR3. The D gene is left open where the match is weak. Some rows have no size entry. The others give once, few or many, or a class for an expanded clone.

j_gene: TRBJ2-7
abundance: -
d_gene: TRBD2
v_gene: TRBV19
CDR3aa: CASSIRTSPSGEQYF
CDR3nt: TGTGCCAGTAGTATCCGGACTAGCCCCAGCGGGGAGCAGTACTTC

j_gene: TRBJ2-7
abundance: -
d_gene: TRBD2
v_gene: TRBV4-2
CDR3aa: CASSQEERGYEQYF
CDR3nt: TGTGCCAGCAGCCAAGAGGAGCGGGGCTACGAGCAGTACTTC

j_gene: TRBJ1-2
abundance: -
d_gene: TRBD1
v_gene: TRBV7-9
CDR3aa: CASSLQTGTGNYGYTF
CDR3nt: TGTGCCAGCAGCTTACAGACCGGGACAGGGAACTATGGCTACACCTTC

j_gene: TRBJ1-6
abundance: -
d_gene: TRBD1
v_gene: TRBV3-1/TRBV3-2
CDR3aa: CASSGGQGSSPLHF
CDR3nt: TGTGCCAGCAGCGGGGGACAGGGGTCCTCACCCCTCCACTTT

j_gene: TRBJ2-1
abundance: -
d_gene: -
v_gene: TRBV18
CDR3aa: CASSPQGGYNEQFF
CDR3nt: TGTGCCAGCTCACCGCAGGGGGGCTACAATGAGCAGTTCTTC

j_gene: TRBJ2-3
abundance: -
d_gene: -
v_gene: TRBV7-6
CDR3aa: CASSGNLDTQYF
CDR3nt: TGTGCCAGCAGCGGCAATCTAGATACGCAGTATTTT

j_gene: TRBJ2-7
abundance: -
d_gene: TRBD2
v_gene: TRBV18
CDR3aa: CASSPPRGLADYEQYF
CDR3nt: TGTGCCAGCTCACCACCCCGGGGACTAGCGGACTACGAGCAGTACTTC

j_gene: TRBJ1-6
abundance: -
d_gene: -
v_gene: TRBV6-6
CDR3aa: CASTSAGLNSPLHF
CDR3nt: TGTGCCAGCACCTCAGCAGGGTTGAATTCACCCCTCCACTTT

j_gene: TRBJ2-5
abundance: -
d_gene: TRBD2
v_gene: TRBV4-1
CDR3aa: CASSLLMVRAGNRRTQYF
CDR3nt: TGCGCCAGCAGCTTACTGATGGTGCGAGCGGGGAACCGCCGGACCCAGTACTTC

j_gene: TRBJ1-2
abundance: -
d_gene: -
v_gene: TRBV2
CDR3aa: CASSEATVYGYTF
CDR3nt: TGTGCCAGCAGTGAAGCGACAGTCTATGGCTACACCTTC

j_gene: TRBJ2-1
abundance: once
d_gene: -
v_gene: TRBV27
CDR3aa: CASSLSVRLGAYNEQFF
CDR3nt: TGTGCCAGCAGTTTATCGGTCAGACTAGGAGCCTACAATGAGCAGTTCTTC

j_gene: TRBJ2-1
abundance: few
d_gene: -
v_gene: TRBV3-1/TRBV3-2
CDR3aa: CASSQAGGPGNEQFF
CDR3nt: TGTGCCAGCAGCCAGGCAGGGGGGCCGGGCAATGAGCAGTTCTTC

j_gene: TRBJ2-5
abundance: -
d_gene: TRBD1
v_gene: TRBV6-1
CDR3aa: CATFRDRKETQYF
CDR3nt: TGTGCCACGTTCCGGGACAGAAAAGAGACCCAGTACTTC

j_gene: TRBJ2-1
abundance: -
d_gene: TRBD2
v_gene: TRBV9
CDR3aa: CASSHPGLTSSSYNEQFF
CDR3nt: TGTGCCAGCAGCCACCCGGGACTAACTTCGAGCTCCTACAATGAGCAGTTCTTC

j_gene: TRBJ1-1
abundance: -
d_gene: -
v_gene: TRBV4-1
CDR3aa: CASSRYPRREAFF
CDR3nt: TGCGCCAGCAGCCGATACCCACGGAGGGAAGCTTTCTTT

j_gene: TRBJ1-2
abundance: -
d_gene: TRBD1
v_gene: TRBV6-5
CDR3aa: CASSYDRGYGYTF
CDR3nt: TGTGCCAGCAGTTACGACAGGGGATATGGCTACACCTTC

j_gene: TRBJ2-1
abundance: -
d_gene: TRBD2
v_gene: TRBV4-2
CDR3aa: CASSQDRDYTYNEQFF
CDR3nt: TGTGCCAGCAGCCAAGACCGGGACTACACCTACAATGAGCAGTTCTTC

j_gene: TRBJ1-2
abundance: -
d_gene: TRBD1
v_gene: TRBV19
CDR3aa: CASSQGALYGYTF
CDR3nt: TGTGCCAGTTCTCAGGGGGCCCTCTATGGCTACACCTTC

j_gene: TRBJ1-3
abundance: -
d_gene: -
v_gene: TRBV9
CDR3aa: CASSVGTTGGNTIYF
CDR3nt: TGTGCCAGCAGCGTCGGGACAACGGGTGGAAACACCATATATTTT

j_gene: TRBJ1-2
abundance: -
d_gene: -
v_gene: TRBV19
CDR3aa: CASRSSNYGYTF
CDR3nt: TGTGCCAGTAGATCCAGTAACTATGGCTACACCTTC

j_gene: TRBJ2-5
abundance: once
d_gene: TRBD2
v_gene: TRBV11-3
CDR3aa: CASSARRGGGQETQYF
CDR3nt: TGTGCCAGCAGCGCCCGGCGGGGGGGCGGCCAAGAGACCCAGTACTTC

j_gene: TRBJ1-2
abundance: -
d_gene: -
v_gene: TRBV12-3/TRBV12-4
CDR3aa: CASRLNYGYTF
CDR3nt: TGTGCCAGCAGACTTAACTATGGCTACACCTTC

j_gene: TRBJ1-2
abundance: once
d_gene: -
v_gene: TRBV6-6
CDR3aa: CASSLPSRGLHNNYGYTF
CDR3nt: TGTGCCAGCAGTCTTCCAAGCCGGGGGTTACACAATAACTATGGCTACACCTTC

j_gene: TRBJ2-3
abundance: -
d_gene: TRBD2
v_gene: TRBV29-1
CDR3aa: CSVGRTSGGSDTQYF
CDR3nt: TGCAGCGTAGGTAGGACTAGCGGGGGGTCAGATACGCAGTATTTT

j_gene: TRBJ1-5
abundance: few
d_gene: -
v_gene: TRBV19
CDR3aa: CASRAGNQPQHF
CDR3nt: TGTGCCAGTAGAGCAGGGAATCAGCCCCAGCATTTT

j_gene: TRBJ2-7
abundance: -
d_gene: -
v_gene: TRBV7-9
CDR3aa: CASSLQGRESEQYF
CDR3nt: TGTGCCAGCAGCTTACAGGGCAGGGAAAGCGAGCAGTACTTC

j_gene: TRBJ2-3
abundance: -
d_gene: TRBD2
v_gene: TRBV10-2
CDR3aa: CASTIAGSTDTQYF
CDR3nt: TGCGCCAGTACCATAGCGGGGAGCACAGATACGCAGTATTTT

j_gene: TRBJ2-3
abundance: -
d_gene: -
v_gene: TRBV27
CDR3aa: CASRERGTDTQYF
CDR3nt: TGTGCCAGCAGGGAGAGAGGCACAGATACGCAGTATTTT

j_gene: TRBJ2-7
abundance: -
d_gene: -
v_gene: TRBV11-3
CDR3aa: CASSQTSYEQYF
CDR3nt: TGTGCCAGCAGCCAAACATCCTACGAGCAGTACTTC

j_gene: TRBJ2-5
abundance: -
d_gene: TRBD2
v_gene: TRBV11-2
CDR3aa: CASSFTSGVETQYF
CDR3nt: TGTGCCAGCAGCTTTACTAGCGGGGTTGAGACCCAGTACTTC

j_gene: TRBJ2-2
abundance: -
d_gene: TRBD1
v_gene: TRBV7-3
CDR3aa: CASSPHRGTATGELFF
CDR3nt: TGTGCCAGCAGCCCTCACAGGGGGACGGCCACCGGGGAGCTGTTTTTT

j_gene: TRBJ2-5
abundance: -
d_gene: -
v_gene: TRBV7-6
CDR3aa: CASSLGVRGTETQYF
CDR3nt: TGTGCCAGCAGCCTAGGGGTCCGGGGAACGGAGACCCAGTACTTC

j_gene: TRBJ2-7
abundance: -
d_gene: TRBD2
v_gene: TRBV28
CDR3aa: CASSFPAGGGYEQYF
CDR3nt: TGTGCCAGCAGTTTCCCAGCGGGGGGAGGCTACGAGCAGTACTTC

j_gene: TRBJ2-1
abundance: -
d_gene: -
v_gene: TRBV5-4
CDR3aa: CASSLGGPTVIEQFF
CDR3nt: TGTGCCAGCAGCTTGGGGGGGCCCACAGTCATTGAGCAGTTCTTC

j_gene: TRBJ2-3
abundance: few
d_gene: -
v_gene: TRBV5-1
CDR3aa: CASSWGVMGQSGDTQYF
CDR3nt: TGCGCCAGCAGCTGGGGGGTCATGGGACAGTCGGGAGATACGCAGTATTTT

j_gene: TRBJ1-3
abundance: -
d_gene: -
v_gene: TRBV2
CDR3aa: CASSGTLAGNTIYF
CDR3nt: TGTGCCAGCAGTGGGACATTAGCTGGAAACACCATATATTTT

j_gene: TRBJ2-7
abundance: -
d_gene: -
v_gene: TRBV6-5
CDR3aa: CASSYSLDRNYEQYF
CDR3nt: TGTGCCAGCAGTTACTCCCTCGACAGAAACTACGAGCAGTACTTC

j_gene: TRBJ2-1
abundance: -
d_gene: TRBD2
v_gene: TRBV6-1
CDR3aa: CASSDYGLAFEQFF
CDR3nt: TGTGCCAGCAGTGATTATGGACTAGCGTTTGAGCAGTTCTTC

j_gene: TRBJ2-7
abundance: -
d_gene: TRBD1
v_gene: TRBV5-4
CDR3aa: CASSLSGQGYEQYF
CDR3nt: TGTGCCAGCAGCTTGTCGGGACAGGGCTACGAGCAGTACTTC

j_gene: TRBJ2-7
abundance: once
d_gene: -
v_gene: TRBV7-9
CDR3aa: CASSFSGGRYEQYF
CDR3nt: TGTGCCAGCAGCTTTAGCGGTGGTCGCTACGAGCAGTACTTC

j_gene: TRBJ2-2
abundance: -
d_gene: -
v_gene: TRBV9
CDR3aa: CASSTNPQGTGELFF
CDR3nt: TGTGCCAGCAGCACCAACCCACAGGGCACCGGGGAGCTGTTTTTT

j_gene: TRBJ1-1
abundance: -
d_gene: -
v_gene: TRBV4-3
CDR3aa: CASSQGWWSTEAFF
CDR3nt: TGCGCCAGCAGCCAAGGGTGGTGGAGCACTGAAGCTTTCTTT

j_gene: TRBJ2-7
abundance: once
d_gene: TRBD1
v_gene: TRBV7-9
CDR3aa: CASSQDRGSYEQYF
CDR3nt: TGTGCCAGCAGCCAAGACAGGGGGTCCTACGAGCAGTACTTC

j_gene: TRBJ2-7
abundance: -
d_gene: -
v_gene: TRBV5-4
CDR3aa: CARSGEGGLYEQYF
CDR3nt: TGTGCCAGATCAGGGGAGGGGGGACTCTACGAGCAGTACTTC

j_gene: TRBJ1-1
abundance: -
d_gene: TRBD1
v_gene: TRBV12-3/TRBV12-4
CDR3aa: CASSSPGQKAFF
CDR3nt: TGTGCCAGCAGTTCTCCGGGACAGAAAGCTTTCTTT

j_gene: TRBJ2-3
abundance: -
d_gene: TRBD2
v_gene: TRBV19
CDR3aa: CASEPSGGSTDTQYF
CDR3nt: TGTGCCAGTGAACCTAGCGGGGGCAGCACAGATACGCAGTATTTT

j_gene: TRBJ2-3
abundance: -
d_gene: TRBD2
v_gene: TRBV2
CDR3aa: CASSDLASGDTQYF
CDR3nt: TGTGCCAGCAGTGATCTGGCTAGCGGGGATACGCAGTATTTT

j_gene: TRBJ2-7
abundance: -
d_gene: -
v_gene: TRBV5-8
CDR3aa: CASRAGNLYEQYF
CDR3nt: TGTGCCAGCAGGGCGGGGAACCTCTACGAGCAGTACTTC

j_gene: TRBJ1-5
abundance: -
d_gene: TRBD1
v_gene: TRBV7-2
CDR3aa: CASSPDRVGQPQHF
CDR3nt: TGTGCCAGCAGCCCGGACAGGGTAGGACAGCCCCAGCATTTT

j_gene: TRBJ2-1
abundance: -
d_gene: -
v_gene: TRBV3-1/TRBV3-2
CDR3aa: CASSHDRGYSYNEQFF
CDR3nt: TGTGCCAGCAGCCACGACCGGGGGTACTCCTACAATGAGCAGTTCTTC

j_gene: TRBJ1-4
abundance: many
d_gene: TRBD1
v_gene: TRBV19
CDR3aa: CASRAPGQGSEKLFF
CDR3nt: TGTGCCAGTAGAGCGCCGGGACAGGGGAGTGAAAAACTGTTTTTT

j_gene: TRBJ1-2
abundance: -
d_gene: TRBD1
v_gene: TRBV12-3/TRBV12-4
CDR3aa: CASSPQGAGGYTF
CDR3nt: TGTGCCAGCAGTCCTCAGGGGGCTGGAGGCTACACCTTC

j_gene: TRBJ1-2
abundance: -
d_gene: -
v_gene: TRBV2
CDR3aa: CASRPDSPYGYTF
CDR3nt: TGTGCCAGCAGACCGGACAGCCCCTATGGCTACACCTTC